This note documents a single TCR beta chain sequence. Antigen unknown. This specimen comes from a study of PD-1 blockade in mismatch repair-deficient tumors. Study background: Patients had approximately 11 mismatch repair-deficient cancer types and were previously treated and progressing. Findings and limits, study-wide: Tumor-resident clones, often undetectable pretreatment in blood, expanded then contracted after pembrolizumab.

This table comes from immunoSEQ multiplex PCR, and its TCRdb copy is limited to in-frame clones, with some not included. There are 70,000 to 90,000 clones in the sample; 80% to 90% occur only once, and 5% to 7% lies in the top ten. This CDR3 is 13 amino acids long. The ends were cut back, 6 bases at V and 2 bases at J, with 11 bases in the middle. Germline V gene data show CDR1 as MNHNS and CDR2 as SASEGT. PCR or immunohistochemistry showed mismatch repair deficiency in every enrolled patient. TCR sequencing covered a few patients who responded to pembrolizumab. The starting material was peripheral blood, obtained 44 weeks after starting pembrolizumab. The chain is built from TRBV6-1 and TRBJ2-7; D may be TRBD1 (5 bases). This TCR came from an adult with mismatch repair-deficient cancer. CDR3 DNA: TGTGCCAGCAGGCCTACAGGAGCCTACGAGCAGTACTTC. This encodes CASRPTGAYEQYF.